Presented here are 13 T cell receptor beta chains from one specimen sequenced in a study of naive and memory T cell subsets. Amplification of ligated cDNA took four PCR rounds with SP2 and nested alpha and beta constant primers. MiXCR, run by TCRdb on the 5' RACE reads, gives a single entry per CDR3 protein. This table has about 62,000 distinct CDR3 sequences, 8% appearing once. The library had UMIs added by 3' ligation of an oligonucleotide to TCR cDNA. The receptors here all came from a female donor in good health.

This clonotype showed up many times. CDR3 region: CSVEDSGAGGEEQYF. DNA of the CDR3: TGCAGCGTTGAAGATTCGGGTGCGGGGGGAGAGGAGCAGTACTTC. The V gene is TRBV29-1, the J gene TRBJ2-7, with 8 positions matching TRBD2. The V and J ends lost 0 bases and 7 bases, in that order; junction bases with no gene match: 11. The CDR3 runs 15 residues. Germline V lookup: CDR1 SQVTM, CDR2 ANQGSEA.

This clonotype was seen more than once but under ten times. The J gene is TRBJ2-5, the V gene TRBV27; tentatively, D is TRBD2 (6 bases). The germline gives CDR1 MNHEY, CDR2 SMNVEV (reference sequence). CDR3 length: 16 residues. Trimming removed 4 bases from V and 6 bases from J, with 21 bases in between. In DNA form, the CDR3 reads TGTGCCAGCAGTTCCCCGAAGAGCGGGCGACGCCAGACCCAGTACTTC. Encoded protein: CASSSPKSGRRQTQYF.

This clonotype has at least ten counts. The genes are TRBV28 and TRBJ2-7, with no clear D. The CDR3 loop spans 10 amino acids. Germline values: CDR1 MDHEN, CDR2 SYDVKM. V was pared by 3 bases and J by 6 bases, with 3 bases between. The CDR3 bases are TGTGCCAGCAGTTTGGGCGAGCAGTACTTC. Residues: CASSLGEQYF.

Only a few counts were recorded for this clonotype. The junction and the germline gene differ at one end; a read error may be behind it. The chain employs TRBV7-7 and TRBJ2-5; 9 bases align to TRBD1. Germline CDR1 and CDR2: SSHAT and FNYEAQ (reference sequence). The CDR3 totals 15 residues. CDR3 in DNA: TGTGCTAGCAGCAAGACCGGGACAGGGATAGAGACCCAGTACTTC. As protein: CASSKTGTGIETQYF.

This clonotype was counted ten times or more. The rearrangement uses TRBV27 and TRBJ1-1; no clear D gene. V was trimmed by 2 bases and J by 7 bases, leaving 5 bases between them. Per germline, CDR1 MNHEY and CDR2 SMNVEV (reference sequence). This CDR3 contains 11 residues. The CDR3 bases are TGTGCCAGCAGTTTAGGAAATGAAGCTTTCTTT. Translating gives CASSLGNEAFF.

This clonotype has a count of ten or more. This sequence joins TRBV20-1 and TRBJ1-5; maybe TRBD1 (5 bases). This CDR3 contains 13 residues. The germline V gene encodes CDR1 DFQATT and CDR2 SNEGSKA (reference sequence). V was shortened by 7 bases and J by 2 bases, with 12 bases between the two germline ends. CDR3 nucleotides: TGCAGTGTCAGACGAGGGGGCAATCAGCCCCAGCATTTT. Translated, it gives CSVRRGGNQPQHF.

The chain employs TRBV9 and TRBJ2-5, with D possibly matching TRBD1 (6 bases). The CDR3 length is 17 residues. V lost 3 bases, J lost 2 bases, and 20 bases lay in between. CDR1 SGDLS and CDR2 YYNGEE come from the germline V gene. CDR3 DNA sequence: TGTGCCAGCAGCGGTAGTCGAACAGGGAATATTCAAGAGACCCAGTACTTC. Residues: CASSGSRTGNIQETQYF.

The chain is built from TRBV5-6 and TRBJ2-5; TRBD2 matches 9 bases. Germline-derived CDR1 and CDR2 are SGHDT and YYEEEE. The ends lost 4 bases at V and 4 bases at J; junction bases unmatched: 20. The length of the CDR3 is 19 residues. The CDR3 here is CASSQVRGGGRVVRETQYF. CDR3 sequence (DNA): TGTGCCAGCAGCCAAGTACGCGGGGGGGGGCGCGTGGTTAGAGAGACCCAGTACTTC.

The chain combines TRBV7-9 with TRBJ1-1; D gene uncertain. Trimming took off 10 bases at V and 6 bases at J, with 18 bases between the two ends. The CDR3 extends over 13 amino acids. Germline V gene lookup returns CDR1 SEHNR and CDR2 FQNEAQ (reference sequence). CDR3 sequence reads: CAIGPLHRPEAFF. CDR3 in DNA: TGTGCCATCGGTCCTCTACATCGGCCTGAAGCTTTCTTT.

The chain recombines TRBV30 with TRBJ1-2, with a tentative D call TRBD1 (6 bases). The length of the CDR3 is 15 residues. The V end lost 1 base, the J end lost 5 bases, and 17 bases lay between the germline ends. The germline V gene encodes CDR1 GTSNPN and CDR2 SVGIG (reference sequence). The CDR3 DNA sequence: TGTGCCTGGAGTGGTAGAGGGGGAGCTAGATATGGCTACACCTTC. Translated: CAWSGRGGARYGYTF.

This chain links TRBV20-1 with TRBJ2-7; D possibly corresponds to TRBD2 (6 bases). The CDR3 sequence is 14 residues long. Germline lookup yields CDR1 DFQATT and CDR2 SNEGSKA (reference sequence). V was cut by 0 bases and J by 6 bases, with 15 bases left in between. This chain's CDR3 is CSARDGTAHREQYF. The DNA for the CDR3 is TGCAGTGCTAGAGACGGGACTGCACACCGCGAGCAGTACTTC.

The V call is TRBV5-4, the J call TRBJ2-1; a weak D match, TRBD1 (5 bases). There are 14 residues in the CDR3. Germline V gives CDR1 SGHNT, CDR2 YYREEE (reference sequence). Trimming removed 4 bases at V and 5 bases at J, with 13 bases between. CDR3 nucleotides: TGTGCCAGCAGCAGAACAGGACCAAACAATGAGCAGTTCTTC. It encodes CASSRTGPNNEQFF.

This clonotype was seen a handful of times. CDR3 amino acids: CASQGQETQYF. CDR3 nucleotides: TGTGCCAGCCAGGGTCAAGAGACCCAGTACTTC. This chain connects TRBV2 to TRBJ2-5; D possibly corresponds to TRBD1 (5 bases). The CDR3 totals 11 residues. CDR1 SNHLY and CDR2 FYNNEI come from the germline V gene. Trimming took 8 bases from V and 2 from J, leaving 6 bases between them.